This T cell receptor (beta chain) emerged from a study of blood T cell repertoires in COVID-19. Study as a whole: There were acute and convalescent COVID-19 samples, and they came from the United States, Italy and Spain.

V gave up 6 bases and J gave up 2 bases, with 10 bases separating them. The CDR3 is made up of 13 amino acids. Assay: immunoSEQ multiplex PCR; the TCRdb copy retains only in-frame clones and omits some. This sample yields around 330,000 clones, of which approximately 88% are seen a single time; 1.5% to 2% belongs to the top ten. V usage is TRBV12-3 or TRBV12-4 and J usage is TRBJ2-5; possibly TRBD2 for D (6 bases). The sequence came from a woman in her twenties or thirties with COVID-19, enrolled during active disease. Sequences were obtained from peripheral blood. The CDR3 region has the DNA TGTGCCAGCAGCCGGGACTTACAAGAGACCCAGTACTTC. Its protein product is CASSRDLQETQYF.